A selection of T cell receptor beta chains follows, all from one sample in a study of shared clonotypes between healthy human individuals. Sequencing used immunoSEQ multiplex PCR; TCRdb keeps in-frame clones, though not all of them. In the table there are around 2.1 million clones, around 95% of which are singletons. Source material: naive CD4+ T cells sorted from blood. These receptors originate from a man aged 18 to 30 in good health. Both conserved end residues are part of each CDR3.

TRBJ1-1	TRBV19	CASRQFTEAFF
TRBJ1-3	TRBV9	CASSPARPSGNTIYF
TRBJ2-3	TRBV6-1	CASDRQRTDTQYF
TRBJ2-7	TRBV1	CTSSQDTSGGASYEQYF
TRBJ2-5	TRBV5-1	CASSLSPTTHQETQYF
TRBJ1-6	TRBV25-1	CASSTAAGQGAAMSPLHF
TRBJ1-6	TRBV7-2	CASSLKPSANSPLHF
TRBJ2-5	TRBV5-1	CASSLGQGAETQYF
TRBJ1-5	TRBV5-4	CASSLGGGSNQPQHF
TRBJ1-1	TRBV20-1	CSARGGQEAFF
TRBJ2-7	TRBV28	CASSQSTGRFYEQYF
TRBJ2-7	TRBV6-6	CASSRGTEWYEQYF
TRBJ1-1	TRBV25-1	CASSEAGTGAPGNTEAFF
TRBJ2-7	TRBV7-8	CASSRDYYEQYF
TRBJ2-7	TRBV7-2	CASSPRQGAFYEQYF
TRBJ2-7	TRBV5-6	CASSLGTSGGAGNWAEQYF
TRBJ1-4	TRBV10-2	CASSEVGTGVKLFF
TRBJ2-7	TRBV5-1	CASSLVPTSYEQYF
TRBJ1-1	TRBV18	CASSPRSGGAEAFF
TRBJ2-5	TRBV7-9	CASSSRSLGQETQYF
TRBJ1-1	TRBV10-3	CAISSGDPEAFF
TRBJ2-3	TRBV6-4	CASSVARGDTQYF
TRBJ1-1	TRBV19	CASSIRGGYTEAFF
TRBJ2-7	TRBV30	CAWSRNGGPLSEQYF
TRBJ1-2	TRBV5-4	CASSLGQATGGYTF
TRBJ2-7	TRBV6-6	CASSRGRSLPHEQYF
TRBJ1-2	TRBV6-5	CASSSVGGPNYGYTF
TRBJ1-4	TRBV7-9	CASSLTGARNHEKLFF
TRBJ2-7	TRBV4-1	CASTFRDSMIYEQYF
TRBJ1-4	TRBV9	CASSPGVGSTLFF
TRBJ1-1	TRBV7-2	CASSLGRENTEAFF
TRBJ2-7	TRBV7-8	CASSTEGISYEQYF
TRBJ2-6	TRBV4-1	CASSQGPDLSAPGANVLTF
TRBJ1-2	TRBV5-4	CASSFQGNYGYTF
TRBJ1-6	TRBV7-9	CASSLYEGYSPLHF
TRBJ1-5	TRBV19	CASSISGGNQPQHF
TRBJ2-6	TRBV18	CASSPPRTGFSGANVLTF
TRBJ2-3	TRBV10-3	CAISERGDTQYF
TRBJ2-7	TRBV7-9	CASSPSGNFWGQYF
TRBJ2-1	TRBV7-9	CASSNFEGSISEQFF
TRBJ2-7	TRBV6-5	CASSRGTKKGGEQYF
TRBJ2-7	TRBV6-5	CASSSTGLGAYEQYF
TRBJ2-1	TRBV6-5	CASSATGYNEQFF
TRBJ1-2	TRBV6-6	CASTPRAAQANYGYTF
TRBJ2-7	TRBV30	CAWNIGGYEQYF
TRBJ2-3	TRBV6-5	CASGTQASTQYF
TRBJ2-1	TRBV7-9	CASSFRDRGQTSDNEQFF
TRBJ1-4	TRBV7-2	CASTSDRGYGKLFF
TRBJ1-5	TRBV7-2	CASSFGTGGQQPQHF
TRBJ2-7	TRBV19	CATSTEYSYEQYF
TRBJ1-4	TRBV19	CASSDSDREKLFF
TRBJ2-7	TRBV18	CASSPGQGKTYEQYF
TRBJ1-5	TRBV6-5	CASSYSGGLSNQPQHF
TRBJ2-5	TRBV5-4	CASSLPSGGAAETQYF
TRBJ2-1	TRBV10-3	CAIRDRPGHMDEQFF
TRBJ2-5	TRBV5-1	CASSLVQGLGETQYF
TRBJ1-1	TRBV30	CAWSERLNTEAFF
TRBJ1-2	TRBV5-6	CASSLVGTGDAYGYTF
TRBJ2-2	TRBV6-1	CASPTGLRTGELFF